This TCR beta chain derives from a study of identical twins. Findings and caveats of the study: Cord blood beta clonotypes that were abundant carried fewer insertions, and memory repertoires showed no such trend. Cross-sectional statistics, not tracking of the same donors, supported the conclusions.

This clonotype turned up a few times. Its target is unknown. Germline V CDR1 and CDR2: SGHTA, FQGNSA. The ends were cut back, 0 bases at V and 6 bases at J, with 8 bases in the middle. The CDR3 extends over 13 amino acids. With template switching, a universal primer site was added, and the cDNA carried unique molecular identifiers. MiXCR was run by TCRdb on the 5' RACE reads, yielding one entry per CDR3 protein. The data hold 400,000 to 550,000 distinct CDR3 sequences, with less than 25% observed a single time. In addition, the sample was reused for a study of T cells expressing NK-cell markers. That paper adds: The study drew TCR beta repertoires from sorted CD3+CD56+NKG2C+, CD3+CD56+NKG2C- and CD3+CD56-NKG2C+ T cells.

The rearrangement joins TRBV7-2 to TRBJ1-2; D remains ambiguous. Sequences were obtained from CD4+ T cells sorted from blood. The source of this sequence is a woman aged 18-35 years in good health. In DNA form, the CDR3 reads TGTGCCAGCAGCTTAGCGGGTGTACATGGCTACACCTTC. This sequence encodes CASSLAGVHGYTF.